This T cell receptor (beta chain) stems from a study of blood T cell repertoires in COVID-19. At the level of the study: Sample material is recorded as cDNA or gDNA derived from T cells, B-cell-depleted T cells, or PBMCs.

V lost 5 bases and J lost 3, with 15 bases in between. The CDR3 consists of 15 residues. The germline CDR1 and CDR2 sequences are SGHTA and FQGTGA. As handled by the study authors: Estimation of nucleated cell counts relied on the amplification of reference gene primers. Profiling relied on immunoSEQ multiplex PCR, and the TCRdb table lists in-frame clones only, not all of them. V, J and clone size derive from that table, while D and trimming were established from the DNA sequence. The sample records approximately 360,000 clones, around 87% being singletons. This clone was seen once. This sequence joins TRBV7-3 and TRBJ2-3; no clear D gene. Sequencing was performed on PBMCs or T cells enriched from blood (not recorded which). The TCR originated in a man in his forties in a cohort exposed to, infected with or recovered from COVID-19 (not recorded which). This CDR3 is CASSVNPGWTDTQYF. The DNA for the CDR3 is TGTGCCAGCAGCGTTAACCCCGGGTGGACAGATACGCAGTATTTT.